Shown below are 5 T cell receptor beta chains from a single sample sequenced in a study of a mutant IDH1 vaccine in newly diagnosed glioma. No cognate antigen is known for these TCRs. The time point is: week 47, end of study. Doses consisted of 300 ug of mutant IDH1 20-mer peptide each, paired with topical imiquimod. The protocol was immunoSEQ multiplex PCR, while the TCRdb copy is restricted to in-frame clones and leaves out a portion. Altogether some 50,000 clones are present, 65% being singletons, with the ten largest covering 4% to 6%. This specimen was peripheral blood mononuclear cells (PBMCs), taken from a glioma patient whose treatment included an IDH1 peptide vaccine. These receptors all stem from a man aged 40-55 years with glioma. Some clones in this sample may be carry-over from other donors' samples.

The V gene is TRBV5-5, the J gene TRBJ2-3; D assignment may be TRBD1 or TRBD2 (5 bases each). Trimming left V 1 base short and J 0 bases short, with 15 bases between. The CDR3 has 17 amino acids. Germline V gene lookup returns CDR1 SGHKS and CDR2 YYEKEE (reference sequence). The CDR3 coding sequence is TGTGCCAGCAGCTTGAGCGTGGGGGTCCGGAGCACAGATACGCAGTATTTT. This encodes CASSLSVGVRSTDTQYF. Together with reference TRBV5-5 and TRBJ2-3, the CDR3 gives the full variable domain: DAGVTQSPTHLIKTRGQQVTLRCSPISGHKSVSWYQQVLGQGPQFIFQYYEKEERGRGNFPDRFSARQFPNYSSELNVNALLLGDSALYLCASSLSVGVRSTDTQYFGPGTRLTVL.

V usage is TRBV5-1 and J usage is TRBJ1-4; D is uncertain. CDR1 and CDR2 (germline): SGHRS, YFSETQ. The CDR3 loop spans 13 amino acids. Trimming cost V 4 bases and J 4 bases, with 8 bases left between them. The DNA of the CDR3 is TGCGCCAGCAGCCTCCGGTTTAATGAAAAACTGTTTTTT. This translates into CASSLRFNEKLFF.

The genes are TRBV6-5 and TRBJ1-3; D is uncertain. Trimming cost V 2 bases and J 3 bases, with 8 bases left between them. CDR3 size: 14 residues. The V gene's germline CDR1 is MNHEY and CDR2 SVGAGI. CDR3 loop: CASSYMGDGNTIYF. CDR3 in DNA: TGTGCCAGCAGTTACATGGGAGATGGAAACACCATATATTTT.

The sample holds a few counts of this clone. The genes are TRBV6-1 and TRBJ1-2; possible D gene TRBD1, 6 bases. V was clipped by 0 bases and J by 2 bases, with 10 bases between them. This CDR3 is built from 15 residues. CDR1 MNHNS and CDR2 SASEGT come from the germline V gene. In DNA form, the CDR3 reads TGTGCCAGCAGTGAAGCGCCGGACAGCAACTATGGCTACACCTTC. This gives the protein CASSEAPDSNYGYTF.

The CDR3 DNA reads TGCAGCGTTGAGAGAGGGGGCTCCTACAATGAGCAGTTCTTC. This sequence encodes CSVERGGSYNEQFF. This chain connects TRBV29-1 to TRBJ2-1; tentative D call: TRBD1 (6 bases). Trimming took 3 bases from V and 0 from J, leaving 9 bases between them. The CDR3 runs to 14 residues. Germline CDR1 and CDR2: SQVTM and ANQGSEA.